A single sample is the source of the 13 T cell receptor beta chains below, sequenced in a study of blood T cell repertoires in COVID-19. Profiling relied on immunoSEQ multiplex PCR, and the TCRdb table lists in-frame clones only, not all of them. The sample holds roughly 230,000 clones, roughly 80% seen once. Material for sequencing was peripheral blood. The receptors derive from a woman between 45 and 65 years old with acute or convalescent COVID-19.

The V gene is TRBV19, the J gene TRBJ2-1; possible D gene TRBD2, 5 bases. The CDR3 is 12 amino acids. Trimming cost V 7 bases and J 3 bases, with 7 bases left between them. Germline V gene lookup returns CDR1 LNHDA and CDR2 SQIVND (reference sequence). For the CDR3, the DNA is TGTGCCAGTACTGGACTCTACAATGAGCAGTTCTTC. Translating gives CASTGLYNEQFF.

This chain connects TRBV6-5 to TRBJ1-3; D is unresolved. Trimming took off 7 bases at V and 0 bases at J, with 10 bases between the two ends. Germline CDR1 reads MNHEY; CDR2 reads SVGAGI. There are 14 residues in the CDR3. As DNA, the CDR3 is TGTGCCAGCAATCGAGTCGGCTCTGGAAACACCATATATTTT. Amino acid sequence: CASNRVGSGNTIYF.

The V and J genes are TRBV6-5 and TRBJ1-2; perhaps TRBD1 as D (6 bases). This CDR3 has 13 amino acids. In germline, CDR1 is MNHEY, CDR2 SVGAGI. The germline V and J ends were trimmed by 0 bases and 7 bases, with 9 bases remaining between them. The CDR3 region is CASSYSRDTGYTF. CDR3 DNA: TGTGCCAGCAGTTACTCGAGGGACACTGGCTACACCTTC.

This clone came up once. V and J are TRBV30 and TRBJ1-4; D possibly corresponds to TRBD1 (5 bases). The CDR3 contains 13 residues. CDR1 and CDR2 from the germline V gene are GTSNPN and SVGIG (reference sequence). The V end lost 2 bases, the J end lost 8 bases, and 12 bases lay between the germline ends. The CDR3, as DNA: TGTGCCTGGAGTCGCGGGACTGGAGAAAAACTGTTTTTT. Its protein product is CAWSRGTGEKLFF.

The chain couples TRBV30 to TRBJ2-2; 8 nucleotides match TRBD1. The germline V gene has CDR1 GTSNPN and CDR2 SVGIG (reference sequence). Trimming took 4 bases from V and 3 from J; bases not matched to a gene: 7. This CDR3 has 15 residues. The CDR3 loop is CAWTRSDRDTGELFF. DNA of the CDR3: TGTGCCTGGACCCGTTCGGACAGGGACACCGGGGAGCTGTTTTTT.

The rearrangement joins TRBV6-1 to TRBJ1-1; 7 nucleotides agree with TRBD1. Germline V gene sequence: CDR1 MNHNS, CDR2 SASEGT. V shed 5 bases and J 8 bases; nucleotides not matched to a gene: 2. This CDR3 has 11 residues. DNA for the CDR3: TGTGCCAGCAGTCAGGGACAGGAAGCTTTCTTT. Residues: CASSQGQEAFF.

The chain uses TRBV7-2 and TRBJ1-2; D ambiguous. The germline V gene encodes CDR1 SGHTA and CDR2 FQGNSA. The CDR3 consists of 15 residues. The ends were cut back, 5 bases at V and 8 bases at J, with 21 bases in the middle. The CDR3 DNA reads as TGTGCCAGCAGCGAAGACGGCGGAGAAGCCAGAGGCTACACCTTC. Translating it yields CASSEDGGEARGYTF.

In regard to this clone: Other DNA sequences in the same sample also yield this CDR3. The rearrangement uses TRBV27 and TRBJ1-2; D is ambiguous. The germline V and J ends were trimmed by 0 bases and 4 bases, with 6 bases remaining between them. The CDR3 contains 13 residues. Germline CDR1 MNHEY, CDR2 SMNVEV (reference sequence). The CDR3 nucleotides are TGTGCCAGCAGTTTATCCGCGGGCTATGGCTACACCTTC. It translates to CASSLSAGYGYTF.

This chain links TRBV28 with TRBJ2-7, with TRBD1 identical over 9 bases. This CDR3 is 15 amino acids long. The germline gives CDR1 MDHEN, CDR2 SYDVKM. Germline trimming cut 6 bases from V and 5 bases from J; bases unmatched to any gene: 11. The CDR3 is CASRNPRTGEHEQYF. The CDR3 DNA follows: TGTGCCAGCAGAAACCCCAGGACAGGGGAACACGAGCAGTACTTC.

This clone has a handful of counts. The rearrangement joins TRBV3-1 (or the pseudogene TRBV3-2) to TRBJ1-6, with 8 bases fitting TRBD1. The ends lost 1 base at V and 6 bases at J; junction bases unmatched: 5. From germline, CDR1 is LGHDT and CDR2 YNNKEL (reference sequence). The length of the CDR3 is 16 residues. The CDR3 protein is CASSQGDRGFNSPLHF. CDR3 bases: TGTGCCAGCAGCCAAGGCGACAGGGGTTTTAATTCACCCCTCCACTTT.

V and J are TRBV5-4 and TRBJ1-2; D is unclear. Trimming stripped 1 base from V and 1 base from J, with 5 bases between. This CDR3 spans 13 amino acids. CDR1 is SGHNT and CDR2 is YYREEE in the germline V gene (reference sequence). CDR3 loop: CASSLNNNYGYTF. CDR3 DNA: TGTGCCAGCAGCTTGAATAATAACTATGGCTACACCTTC. Filled out from reference TRBV5-4 and TRBJ1-2, the complete variable domain reads ETGVTQSPTHLIKTRGQQVTLRCSSQSGHNTVSWYQQALGQGPQFIFQYYREEENGRGNFPPRFSGLQFPNYSSELNVNALELDDSALYLCASSLNNNYGYTFGSGTRLTVV.

For the CDR3, the DNA is TGTGCCAGCAGCCCGGTGGGCAGGTCCTATAATTCACCCCTCCACTTT. It specifies CASSPVGRSYNSPLHF. This rearrangement joins TRBV5-6 to TRBJ1-6, with D hard to call. Germline CDR1 SGHDT, CDR2 YYEEEE. V shed 4 bases and J shed 1 base, with 12 bases lying between them. CDR3 length: 16 residues. Supplemented by reference TRBV5-6 and TRBJ1-6, the full variable domain reads DAGVTQSPTHLIKTRGQQVTLRCSPKSGHDTVSWYQQALGQGPQFIFQYYEEEERQRGNFPDRFSGHQFPNYSSELNVNALLLGDSALYLCASSPVGRSYNSPLHFGNGTRLTVT.

This chain joins TRBV9 and TRBJ1-2; D call uncertain. CDR1 is SGDLS, CDR2 YYNGEE, per germline. Trimming left V 2 bases short and J 4 bases short, with 15 bases between. The length of the CDR3 is 15 residues. The CDR3 coding sequence is TGTGCCAGCAGCGTGACGTTTACCGGCGGCTATGGCTACACCTTC. Encoded protein: CASSVTFTGGYGYTF.